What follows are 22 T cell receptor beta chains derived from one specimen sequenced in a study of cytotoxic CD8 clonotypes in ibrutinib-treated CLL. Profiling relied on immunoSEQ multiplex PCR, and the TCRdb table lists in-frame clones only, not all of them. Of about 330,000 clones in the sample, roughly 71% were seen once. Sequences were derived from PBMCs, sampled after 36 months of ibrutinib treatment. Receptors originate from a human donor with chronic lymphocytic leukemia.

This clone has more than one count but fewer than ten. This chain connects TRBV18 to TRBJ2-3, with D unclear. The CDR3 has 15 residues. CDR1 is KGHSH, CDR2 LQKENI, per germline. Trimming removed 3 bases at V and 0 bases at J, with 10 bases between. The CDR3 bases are TGTGCCAGCTCACCCCAACTTACTAGCACAGATACGCAGTATTTT. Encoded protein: CASSPQLTSTDTQYF.

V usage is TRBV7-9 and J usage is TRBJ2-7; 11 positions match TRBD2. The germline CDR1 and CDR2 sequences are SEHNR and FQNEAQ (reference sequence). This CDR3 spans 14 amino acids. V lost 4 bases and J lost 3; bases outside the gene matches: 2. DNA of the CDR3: TGTGCCAGCAGCTCAGGGACTAGCGGCTACGAGCAGTACTTC. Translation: CASSSGTSGYEQYF.

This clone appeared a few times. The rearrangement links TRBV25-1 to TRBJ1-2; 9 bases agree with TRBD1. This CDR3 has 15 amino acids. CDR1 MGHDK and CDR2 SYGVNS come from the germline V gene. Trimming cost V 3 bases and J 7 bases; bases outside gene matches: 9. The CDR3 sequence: CASSEDRGPLGGYTF. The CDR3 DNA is TGTGCCAGCAGTGAGGACAGGGGCCCCCTCGGTGGCTACACCTTC.

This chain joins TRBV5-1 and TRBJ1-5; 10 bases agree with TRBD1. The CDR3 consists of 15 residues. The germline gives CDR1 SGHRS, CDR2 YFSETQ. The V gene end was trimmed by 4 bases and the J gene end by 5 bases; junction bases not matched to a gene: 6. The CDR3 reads CASSPWTGGDQPQHF. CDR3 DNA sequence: TGCGCCAGCAGCCCATGGACAGGGGGGGATCAGCCCCAGCATTTT.

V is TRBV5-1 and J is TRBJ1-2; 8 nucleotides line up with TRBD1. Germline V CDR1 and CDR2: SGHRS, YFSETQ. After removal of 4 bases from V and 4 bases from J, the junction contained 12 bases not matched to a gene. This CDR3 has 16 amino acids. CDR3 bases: TGCGCCAGCAGCACAGGACAGGGCCTTTTGGTCTATGGCTACACCTTC. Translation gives CASSTGQGLLVYGYTF.

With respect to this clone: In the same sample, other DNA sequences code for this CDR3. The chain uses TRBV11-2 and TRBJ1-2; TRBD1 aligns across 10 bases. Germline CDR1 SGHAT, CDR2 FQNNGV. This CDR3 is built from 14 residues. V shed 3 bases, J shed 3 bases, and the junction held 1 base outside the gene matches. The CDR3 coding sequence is TGTGCCAGCAGCTTGACAGGGGGCGACTATGGCTACACCTTC. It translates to CASSLTGGDYGYTF.

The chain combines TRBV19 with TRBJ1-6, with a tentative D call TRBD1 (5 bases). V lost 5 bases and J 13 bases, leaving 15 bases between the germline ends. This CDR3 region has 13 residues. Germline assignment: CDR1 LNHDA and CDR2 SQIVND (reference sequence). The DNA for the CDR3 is TGTGCCAGTAGTGTCGGTTGGGGGAGGCCCCTCCACTTT. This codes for CASSVGWGRPLHF.

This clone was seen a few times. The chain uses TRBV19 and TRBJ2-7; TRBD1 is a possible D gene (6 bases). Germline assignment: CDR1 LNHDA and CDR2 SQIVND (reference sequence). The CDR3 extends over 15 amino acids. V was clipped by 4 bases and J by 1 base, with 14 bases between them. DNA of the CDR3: TGTGCCAGTAGTACTATCACCGGGACATCCTACGAGCAGTACTTC. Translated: CASSTITGTSYEQYF.

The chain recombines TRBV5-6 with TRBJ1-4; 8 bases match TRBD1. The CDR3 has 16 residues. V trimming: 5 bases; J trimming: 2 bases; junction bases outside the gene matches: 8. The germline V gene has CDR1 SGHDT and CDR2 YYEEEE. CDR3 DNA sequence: TGTGCCAGCAGACCAGGGGGCGCGATGACTAATGAAAAACTGTTTTTT. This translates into CASRPGGAMTNEKLFF.

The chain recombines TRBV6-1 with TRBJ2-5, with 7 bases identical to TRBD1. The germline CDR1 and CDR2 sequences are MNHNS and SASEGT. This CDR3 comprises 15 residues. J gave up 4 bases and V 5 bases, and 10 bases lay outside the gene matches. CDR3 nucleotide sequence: TGTGCCAGCAGTCCTCCTCGACAGGGTCTAGAGACCCAGTACTTC. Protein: CASSPPRQGLETQYF.

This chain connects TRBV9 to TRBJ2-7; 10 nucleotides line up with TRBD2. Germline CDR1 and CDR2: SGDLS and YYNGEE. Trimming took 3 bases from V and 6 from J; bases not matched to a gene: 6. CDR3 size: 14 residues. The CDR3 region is CASSASPSGSEQYF. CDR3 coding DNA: TGTGCCAGCAGCGCGTCCCCTAGCGGGAGCGAGCAGTACTTC.

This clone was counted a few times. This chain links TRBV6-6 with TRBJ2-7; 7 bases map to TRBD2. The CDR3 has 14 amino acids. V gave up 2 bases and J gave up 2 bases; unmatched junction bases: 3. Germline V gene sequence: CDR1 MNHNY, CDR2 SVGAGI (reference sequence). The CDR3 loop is CASSYERGPYEQYF. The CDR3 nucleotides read TGTGCCAGCAGTTACGAGCGGGGACCCTACGAGCAGTACTTC.

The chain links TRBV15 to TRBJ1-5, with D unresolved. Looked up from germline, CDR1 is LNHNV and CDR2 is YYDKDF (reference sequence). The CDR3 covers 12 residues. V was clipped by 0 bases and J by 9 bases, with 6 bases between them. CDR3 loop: CATSRENLPQHF. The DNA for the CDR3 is TGTGCCACCAGCAGAGAAAATTTGCCCCAGCATTTT.

The CDR3 DNA reads as TGTGCCAGCAGTGAATCGGGGAAGACAGATACGCAGTATTTT. This encodes CASSESGKTDTQYF. The rearrangement joins TRBV25-1 to TRBJ2-3; tentative D call: TRBD2 (5 bases). V lost 1 base and J lost 3, with 8 bases in between. Per the germline V gene, CDR1 is MGHDK and CDR2 is SYGVNS. The CDR3 length is 14 residues. Using reference TRBV25-1 and TRBJ2-3 for the parts outside the CDR3, the full variable domain is EADIYQTPRYLVIGTGKKITLECSQTMGHDKMYWYQQDPGMELHLIHYSYGVNSTEKGDLSSESTVSRIRTEHFPLTLESARPSHTSQYLCASSESGKTDTQYFGPGTRLTVL.

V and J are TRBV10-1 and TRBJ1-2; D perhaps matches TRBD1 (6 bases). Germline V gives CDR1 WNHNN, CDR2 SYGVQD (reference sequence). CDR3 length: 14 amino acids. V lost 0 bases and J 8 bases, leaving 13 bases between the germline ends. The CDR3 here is CASSESGTTIGYTF. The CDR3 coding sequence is TGCGCCAGCAGTGAGTCCGGGACAACTATCGGCTACACCTTC.

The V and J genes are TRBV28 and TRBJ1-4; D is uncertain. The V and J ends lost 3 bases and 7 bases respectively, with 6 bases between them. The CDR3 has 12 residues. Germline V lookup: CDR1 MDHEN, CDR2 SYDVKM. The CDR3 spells CASSFPAEKLFF. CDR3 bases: TGTGCCAGCAGTTTTCCCGCTGAAAAACTGTTTTTT. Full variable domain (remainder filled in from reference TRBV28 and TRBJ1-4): DVKVTQSSRYLVKRTGEKVFLECVQDMDHENMFWYRQDPGLGLRLIYFSYDVKMKEKGDIPEGYSVSREKKERFSLILESASTNQTSMYLCASSFPAEKLFFGSGTQLSVL.

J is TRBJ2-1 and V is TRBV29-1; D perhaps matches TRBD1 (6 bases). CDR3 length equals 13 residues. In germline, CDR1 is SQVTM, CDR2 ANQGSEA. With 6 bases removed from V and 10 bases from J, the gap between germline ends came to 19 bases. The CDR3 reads CSVQTDSSIEQFF. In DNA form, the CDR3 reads TGCAGCGTCCAGACGGACAGTAGCATAGAGCAGTTCTTC.

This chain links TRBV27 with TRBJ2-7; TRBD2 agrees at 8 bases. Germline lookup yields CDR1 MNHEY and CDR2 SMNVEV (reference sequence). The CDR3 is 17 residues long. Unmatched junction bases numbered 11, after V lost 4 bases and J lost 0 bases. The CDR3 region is CASSSHLRSGSSYEQYF. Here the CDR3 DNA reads TGTGCCAGCAGTTCTCACCTTAGAAGCGGGAGCTCCTACGAGCAGTACTTC.

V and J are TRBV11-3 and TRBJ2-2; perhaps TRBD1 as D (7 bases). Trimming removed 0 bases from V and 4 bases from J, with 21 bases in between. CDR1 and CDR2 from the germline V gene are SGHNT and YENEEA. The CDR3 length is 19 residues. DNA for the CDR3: TGTGCCAGCAGCTTAGATTCCTTGGTGGAGGGGGCTACCACCGGGGAGCTGTTTTTT. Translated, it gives CASSLDSLVEGATTGELFF.

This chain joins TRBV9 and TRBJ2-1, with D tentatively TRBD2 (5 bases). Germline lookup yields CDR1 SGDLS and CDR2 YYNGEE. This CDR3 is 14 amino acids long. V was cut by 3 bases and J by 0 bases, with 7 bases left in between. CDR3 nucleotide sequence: TGTGCCAGCAGCGAGGAGGACTCCTACAATGAGCAGTTCTTC. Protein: CASSEEDSYNEQFF.

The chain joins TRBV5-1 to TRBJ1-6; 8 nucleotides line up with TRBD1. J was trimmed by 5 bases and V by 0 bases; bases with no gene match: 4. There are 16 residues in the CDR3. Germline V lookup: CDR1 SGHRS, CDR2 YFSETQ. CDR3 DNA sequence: TGCGCCAGCAGCTTGGGCCGGGACAGGCATAATTCACCCCTCCACTTT. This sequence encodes CASSLGRDRHNSPLHF.

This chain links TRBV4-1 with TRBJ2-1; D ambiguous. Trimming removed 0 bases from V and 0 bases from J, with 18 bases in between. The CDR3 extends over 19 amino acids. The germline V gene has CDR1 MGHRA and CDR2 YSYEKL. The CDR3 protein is CASSQDLIGRKSSYNEQFF. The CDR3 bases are TGCGCCAGCAGCCAAGATTTGATTGGTCGAAAAAGCTCCTACAATGAGCAGTTCTTC.